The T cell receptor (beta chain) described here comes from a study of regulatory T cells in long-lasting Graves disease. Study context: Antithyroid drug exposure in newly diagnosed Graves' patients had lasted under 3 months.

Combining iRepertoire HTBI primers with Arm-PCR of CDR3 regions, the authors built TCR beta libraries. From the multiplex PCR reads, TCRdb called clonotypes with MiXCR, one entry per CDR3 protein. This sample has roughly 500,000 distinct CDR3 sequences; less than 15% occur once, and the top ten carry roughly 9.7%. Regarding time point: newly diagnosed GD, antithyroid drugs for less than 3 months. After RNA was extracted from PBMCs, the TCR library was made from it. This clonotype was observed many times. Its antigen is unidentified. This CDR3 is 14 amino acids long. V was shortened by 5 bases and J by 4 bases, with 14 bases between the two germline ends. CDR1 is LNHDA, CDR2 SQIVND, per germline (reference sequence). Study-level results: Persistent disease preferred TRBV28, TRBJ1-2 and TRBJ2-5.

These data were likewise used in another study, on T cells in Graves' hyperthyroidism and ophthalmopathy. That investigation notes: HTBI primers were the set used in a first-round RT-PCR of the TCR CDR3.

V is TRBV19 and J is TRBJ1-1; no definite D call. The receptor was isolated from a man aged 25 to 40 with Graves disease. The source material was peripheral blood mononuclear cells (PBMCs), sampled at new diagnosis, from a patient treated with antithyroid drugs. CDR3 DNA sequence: TGTGCCAGTAGTTTTACCGGCGGTAGCACTGAAGCTTTCTTT. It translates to CASSFTGGSTEAFF. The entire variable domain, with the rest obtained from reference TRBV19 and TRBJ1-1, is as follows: DGGITQSPKYLFRKEGQNVTLSCEQNLNHDAMYWYRQDPGQGLRLIYYSQIVNDFQKGDIAEGYSVSREKKESFPLTVTSAQKNPTAFYLCASSFTGGSTEAFFGQGTRLTVV.